The 16 T cell receptor beta chains presented below share a single source sample, sequenced in a study of CD8+ T cells in alopecia areata. TCR sequencing used cDNA made by reverse transcription of extracted RNA. Libraries were prepared by immunoSEQ multiplex PCR; TCRdb keeps only in-frame clonotypes and omits some of them. Of approximately 42,000 clones listed, around three fifths are singletons. Treatment given: oral pan-JAK inhibitor, 5-10 mg twice daily. The sequences come from CD8+ T cells sorted from blood, collected at week 4, from a patient treated with tofacitinib. Every receptor here comes from a human donor with alopecia areata.

The V call is TRBV6-5, the J call TRBJ2-1; TRBD2 matches 8 bases. This CDR3 comprises 15 residues. With V trimmed by 4 bases and J by 2 bases, 4 bases remained unmatched. Per the germline V gene, CDR1 is MNHEY and CDR2 is SVGAGI. CDR3 loop: CASSSTGGAYNEQFF. The CDR3 DNA reads TGTGCCAGCAGTTCTACCGGGGGGGCCTACAATGAGCAGTTCTTC.

The rearrangement joins TRBV30 to TRBJ1-2; D unclear. There are 11 residues in the CDR3. Trimming took off 4 bases at V and 6 bases at J, with 9 bases between the two ends. Looked up from germline, CDR1 is GTSNPN and CDR2 is SVGIG (reference sequence). The CDR3 sequence: CAWKFLDGYTF. The CDR3 coding sequence is TGTGCCTGGAAATTTCTGGATGGCTACACCTTC.

This clone was seen a few times. V and J are TRBV30 and TRBJ2-3; a weak D match, TRBD1 (5 bases). The germline V gene encodes CDR1 GTSNPN and CDR2 SVGIG (reference sequence). Trimming stripped 2 bases from V and 4 bases from J, with 13 bases between. The CDR3 extends over 14 amino acids. The CDR3 DNA reads as TGTGCCTGGAGTAATGGACAAGGGGCAGATACGCAGTATTTT. Amino acids: CAWSNGQGADTQYF.

Ten or more counts support this clone. V and J are TRBV6-4 and TRBJ2-5; a weak D match, TRBD2 (6 bases). The CDR3 loop spans 14 amino acids. V lost 2 bases and J 2 bases, leaving 9 bases between the germline ends. Germline CDR1 reads MRHNA; CDR2 reads SNTAGT. The chain's CDR3 is CASSDRAGQETQYF. CDR3 nucleotides: TGTGCCAGCAGTGACCGGGCGGGGCAAGAGACCCAGTACTTC.

The genes are TRBV19 and TRBJ1-1, with D perhaps TRBD1 (5 bases). This CDR3 region has 13 residues. The germline V gene has CDR1 LNHDA and CDR2 SQIVND (reference sequence). The germline V and J ends were trimmed by 3 bases and 4 bases, with 9 bases remaining between them. As DNA, the CDR3 is TGTGCCAGTAGTATCTCCGGGGCCACTGAAGCTTTCTTT. Its protein is CASSISGATEAFF.

This clone has more than one count but fewer than ten. CDR3 in DNA: TGTGCCAGCAGTTTATCTTCGGGGCAGGCCTACGAGCAGTACTTC. This translates into CASSLSSGQAYEQYF. The chain employs TRBV27 and TRBJ2-7, with D tentatively TRBD1 or TRBD2 (5 bases each). There are 15 residues in the CDR3. V shed 0 bases and J shed 2 bases, with 11 bases lying between them. Germline V gene data show CDR1 as MNHEY and CDR2 as SMNVEV (reference sequence).

The chain couples TRBV29-1 to TRBJ2-2; D remains ambiguous. Germline V gene data show CDR1 as SQVTM and CDR2 as ANQGSEA. The germline V and J ends were trimmed by 6 bases and 7 bases, with 9 bases remaining between them. The CDR3 extends over 11 amino acids. In nucleotides, the CDR3 is TGCAGCGTGCACCTAAGCGGGGAGCTGTTTTTT. It specifies CSVHLSGELFF.

V and J are TRBV6-5 and TRBJ2-7; D gene uncertain. The germline CDR1 and CDR2 sequences are MNHEY and SVGAGI. The CDR3 has 13 amino acids. With 4 bases removed from V and 4 bases from J, the gap between germline ends came to 11 bases. CDR3 coding DNA: TGTGCCAGCAGTTCGGACCCCACGTACGAGCAGTACTTC. It specifies CASSSDPTYEQYF.

This clone was detected only a few times. The rearrangement links TRBV19 to TRBJ1-1; 8 bases are a match to TRBD1. The CDR3 runs 13 residues. CDR1 and CDR2 (germline): LNHDA, SQIVND (reference sequence). The V gene end was trimmed by 6 bases and the J gene end by 6 bases; junction bases not matched to a gene: 6. CDR3 bases: TGTGCCAGTAGACCGGGACAGGCCTCTGAAGCTTTCTTT. This translates into CASRPGQASEAFF. Looking up the rest from reference TRBV19 and TRBJ1-1 gives the full variable domain: DGGITQSPKYLFRKEGQNVTLSCEQNLNHDAMYWYRQDPGQGLRLIYYSQIVNDFQKGDIAEGYSVSREKKESFPLTVTSAQKNPTAFYLCASRPGQASEAFFGQGTRLTVV.

J is TRBJ2-3 and V is TRBV7-2; D gene unclear. This CDR3 is built from 14 residues. Between the trimmed V and J ends, which lost 1 base and 2 bases, there was a span of 7 bases. Germline V lookup: CDR1 SGHTA, CDR2 FQGNSA. The CDR3 DNA follows: TGTGCCAGCAGCTTAGGGGCGTACACAGATACGCAGTATTTT. The encoded protein is CASSLGAYTDTQYF.

The chain carries TRBV7-6 and TRBJ2-5; the match to TRBD2 covers 8 bases. Germline trimming cut 4 bases from V and 2 bases from J; bases unmatched to any gene: 6. The CDR3 contains 15 residues. CDR1 and CDR2 (germline): SGHVS, FNYEAQ. The CDR3 is CASSSLRGEQETQYF. The DNA of the CDR3 is TGTGCCAGCAGCTCATTGCGGGGGGAGCAAGAGACCCAGTACTTC.

V gene TRBV5-6 combines with J gene TRBJ1-5; D not resolved. V gave up 4 bases and J gave up 3 bases, with 11 bases separating them. The germline V gene has CDR1 SGHDT and CDR2 YYEEEE. The CDR3 runs 14 residues. This chain's CDR3 is CASSMSGDNQPQHF. In DNA form, the CDR3 reads TGTGCCAGCAGCATGAGTGGAGACAATCAGCCCCAGCATTTT.

The chain uses TRBV29-1 and TRBJ2-1; D remains ambiguous. V was pared by 5 bases and J by 0 bases, with 14 bases between. CDR1 is SQVTM, CDR2 ANQGSEA, per germline. This CDR3 has 15 amino acids. CDR3 sequence (DNA): TGCAGCGTTCCTCCCAGCGTAAGCTCCTACAATGAGCAGTTCTTC. This encodes CSVPPSVSSYNEQFF.

The V call is TRBV7-9, the J call TRBJ2-3; either TRBD1 or TRBD2 may supply D (6 bases each). Trimming removed 4 bases from V and 4 bases from J, with 15 bases in between. Germline V gene lookup returns CDR1 SEHNR and CDR2 FQNEAQ (reference sequence). The CDR3 has 15 residues. This CDR3 is CASSYTGRSADTQYF. The CDR3, as DNA: TGTGCCAGCAGCTACACAGGGAGGTCGGCAGATACGCAGTATTTT.

The genes are TRBV29-1 and TRBJ2-7; D uncertain. There are 12 residues in the CDR3. CDR1 is SQVTM, CDR2 ANQGSEA, per germline. V was shortened by 6 bases and J by 1 base, with 10 bases between the two germline ends. The CDR3 DNA follows: TGCAGCGTGGTACACGAATCCTACGAGCAGTACTTC. Translating gives CSVVHESYEQYF.

This rearrangement joins TRBV13 to TRBJ2-3; D unclear. V was pared by 4 bases and J by 1 base, with 3 bases between. The germline CDR1 and CDR2 sequences are PRHDT and FYEKMQ (reference sequence). There are 12 residues in the CDR3. CDR3 coding DNA: TGTGCCAGCAGCTGGGGCACAGATACGCAGTATTTT. Translated, it gives CASSWGTDTQYF.